These 32 T cell receptor beta chains came from one sample sequenced in a study of blood T cell repertoires in COVID-19. Profiled with immunoSEQ multiplex PCR; TCRdb holds only in-frame clones, not every one. The table has tens of thousands of clones, around 72% seen once; the top ten hold 3% to 4.5%. Sequencing used peripheral blood. The receptor source for this set is a man aged 70-80 years with COVID-19, enrolled during active disease.

The gene calls are TRBV9 and TRBJ2-2; 8 positions match TRBD2. The CDR3 totals 16 residues. CDR1 is SGDLS and CDR2 is YYNGEE in the germline V gene. V lost 4 bases and J lost 6; bases outside the gene matches: 11. The CDR3 sequence: CASSLSPGGPPGELFF. Here the CDR3 DNA reads TGTGCCAGCAGCCTTAGCCCGGGAGGGCCCCCCGGGGAGCTGTTTTTT.

This chain uses TRBV30 with TRBJ1-5, with D perhaps matching TRBD1 (5 bases). In germline, CDR1 is GTSNPN, CDR2 SVGIG (reference sequence). Trimming removed 5 bases at V and 1 base at J, with 15 bases between. The CDR3 contains 15 residues. The CDR3 nucleotides read TGTGCCTGGGGTCGGGCAGGGTGGAGCAATCAGCCCCAGCATTTT. It codes for CAWGRAGWSNQPQHF.

This rearrangement joins TRBV19 to TRBJ1-1; 7 nucleotides line up with TRBD1. The CDR3 has 19 residues. After removal of 1 base from V and 1 base from J, the junction contained 15 bases not matched to a gene. CDR1 and CDR2 (germline): LNHDA, SQIVND (reference sequence). Here the CDR3 DNA reads TGTGCCAGTAGTATAGGCGGCCCGACAGGGTGGAATTGGAACACTGAAGCTTTCTTT. It translates to CASSIGGPTGWNWNTEAFF.

The chain employs TRBV13 and TRBJ2-2; D not certain. From germline, CDR1 is PRHDT and CDR2 FYEKMQ (reference sequence). The CDR3 has 17 amino acids. The germline V and J ends were trimmed by 8 bases and 0 bases, with 19 bases remaining between them. CDR3 nucleotides: TGTGCCAGCGCTCCACCCGGAGAGACCTCGAACACCGGGGAGCTGTTTTTT. The encoded protein is CASAPPGETSNTGELFF.

The rearrangement uses TRBV27 and TRBJ1-1; TRBD1 matches 8 bases. V lost 8 bases, J lost 1 base, and 3 bases stayed unmatched. Per the germline V gene, CDR1 is MNHEY and CDR2 is SMNVEV (reference sequence). The CDR3 is 13 amino acids. The CDR3: CASPTGENTEAFF. DNA for the CDR3: TGTGCCAGCCCGACAGGGGAGAACACTGAAGCTTTCTTT.

The chain carries TRBV7-2 and TRBJ2-1; 9 bases agree with TRBD1. There are 16 residues in the CDR3. V gave up 2 bases and J gave up 8 bases; unmatched junction bases: 10. CDR1 is SGHTA and CDR2 is FQGNSA in the germline V gene. In nucleotides, the CDR3 is TGTGCCAGCAGCTTATCGGGACAGGGTATATATGATGAGCAGTTCTTC. Residues: CASSLSGQGIYDEQFF.

The chain links TRBV4-3 to TRBJ2-2; perhaps TRBD1 as D (6 bases). Germline V lookup: CDR1 LGHNA, CDR2 YSLEER. Trimming removed 0 bases from V and 5 bases from J, with 16 bases in between. The CDR3 sequence is 17 residues long. The CDR3 loop is CASSQDLQGSFTGELFF. CDR3 bases: TGCGCCAGCAGCCAAGATCTGCAGGGGAGTTTTACCGGGGAGCTGTTTTTT.

The rearrangement joins TRBV10-1 to TRBJ1-2; 7 nucleotides match TRBD1. The CDR3 has 14 amino acids. Germline V lookup: CDR1 WNHNN, CDR2 SYGVQD (reference sequence). With V trimmed by 11 bases and J by 4 bases, 13 bases remained unmatched. CDR3 DNA sequence: TGCGCCCACACCGGGACAGCAAGACCCTATGGCTACACCTTC. This sequence encodes CAHTGTARPYGYTF.

The chain uses TRBV5-1 and TRBJ1-2; maybe TRBD1 (6 bases). This CDR3 spans 14 amino acids. Looked up from germline, CDR1 is SGHRS and CDR2 is YFSETQ. Trimming cost V 0 bases and J 13 bases, with 19 bases left between them. CDR3 in amino acids: CASSLETQGSSVTF. The DNA for the CDR3 is TGCGCCAGCAGCTTGGAAACACAGGGTTCTTCTGTCACCTTC.

V usage is TRBV5-1 and J usage is TRBJ1-1; D perhaps matches TRBD1 (5 bases). The V gene lost 5 bases and the J gene lost 4 bases, with 12 bases spanning the gap. Germline-derived CDR1 and CDR2 are SGHRS and YFSETQ. This CDR3 spans 13 amino acids. CDR3 sequence (DNA): TGCGCCAGCAGAAATGCAGGGTCCACTGAAGCTTTCTTT. Translating gives CASRNAGSTEAFF.

This clone has only a few counts. The chain recombines TRBV20-1 with TRBJ2-7, with D possibly matching TRBD2 (5 bases). Germline lookup yields CDR1 DFQATT and CDR2 SNEGSKA (reference sequence). The CDR3 contains 10 residues. V lost 6 bases and J lost 3, with 6 bases in between. The CDR3 coding sequence is TGCAGTGCCCGGGACTACGAGCAGTACTTC. Amino acid sequence: CSARDYEQYF.

As DNA, the CDR3 is TGTGCCACCAGTGATTCGGGACTAGCGGGAGGGCCCTCCTACAATGAGCAGTTCTTC. This gives the protein CATSDSGLAGGPSYNEQFF. The J gene is TRBJ2-1, the V gene TRBV24-1; TRBD2 matches at 16 bases. The germline gives CDR1 KGHDR, CDR2 SFDVKD. With 2 bases clipped from V and 0 bases from J, the junction kept 3 bases outside the gene matches. The CDR3 is made up of 19 amino acids.

This sequence joins TRBV5-6 and TRBJ1-2; 11 bases align to TRBD1. The junction had 8 bases not matched to a gene; V was cut back by 6 bases and J by 4 bases. Germline CDR1 reads SGHDT; CDR2 reads YYEEEE. The CDR3 contains 15 residues. DNA for the CDR3: TGTGCCAGCACCCCGGACAGGGGGCTTGGCTATGGCTACACCTTC. Its protein is CASTPDRGLGYGYTF.

The rearrangement links TRBV18 to TRBJ1-5, with D possibly matching TRBD1 (5 bases). V lost 8 bases to trimming and J lost 2 bases, with 16 bases between them. This CDR3 comprises 15 residues. CDR1 KGHSH and CDR2 LQKENI come from the germline V gene. The CDR3 loop is CASRGGAVGNQPQHF. The DNA for the CDR3 is TGTGCCAGCAGAGGTGGGGCGGTTGGCAATCAGCCCCAGCATTTT.

This chain joins TRBV28 and TRBJ1-5, with D unclear. V was clipped by 3 bases and J by 8 bases, with 17 bases between them. Germline assignment: CDR1 MDHEN and CDR2 SYDVKM. The length of the CDR3 is 15 residues. The CDR3 region is CASSFTRERSKPQHF. CDR3 bases: TGTGCCAGCAGTTTTACCCGCGAGAGATCAAAGCCCCAGCATTTT.

The chain couples TRBV5-8 to TRBJ1-2, with 7 nucleotides matching TRBD1. The CDR3 totals 14 residues. The V segment lost 0 bases and the J segment 6 bases; nucleotides outside the gene matches: 5. In germline, CDR1 is SGHTS, CDR2 YDEGEE. The CDR3 protein is CASSLAGTEDGYTF. CDR3 coding DNA: TGTGCCAGCAGCTTGGCCGGGACAGAGGATGGCTACACCTTC.

This chain joins TRBV4-3 and TRBJ2-6; TRBD1 matches 12 bases. The CDR3 length is 20 residues. J gave up 3 bases and V 0 bases, and 9 bases lay outside the gene matches. CDR1 and CDR2 from the germline V gene are LGHNA and YSLEER. The CDR3 DNA sequence: TGCGCCAGCAGCCAAGATCACCGGGACAGGGGGCAAGTTGGGGCCAACGTCCTGACTTTC. Amino acids: CASSQDHRDRGQVGANVLTF.

V usage is TRBV6-2 or TRBV6-3 and J usage is TRBJ2-1; D gene uncertain. This CDR3 has 13 residues. Deletions cut 3 bases from V and 9 bases from J, with 12 bases between. Germline CDR1 and CDR2: MNHEY and SVGEGT. CDR3 DNA: TGTGCCAGCAGTTATATGTCTATCGCTGAGCAGTTCTTC. It encodes CASSYMSIAEQFF.

This sequence joins TRBV27 and TRBJ1-2; tentative D call: TRBD1 (5 bases). Germline V gives CDR1 MNHEY, CDR2 SMNVEV (reference sequence). Trimming shortened V by 0 bases and J by 0 bases, and 11 bases separated the two germline ends. The CDR3 is made up of 16 amino acids. CDR3 coding DNA: TGTGCCAGCAGTTTATCCGACAGACCCGCTAACTATGGCTACACCTTC. Its protein is CASSLSDRPANYGYTF.

The chain combines TRBV29-1 with TRBJ2-2, with 9 bases identical to TRBD2. The V and J ends lost 4 bases and 4 bases, in that order; junction bases with no gene match: 7. The CDR3 extends over 15 amino acids. Germline-derived CDR1 and CDR2 are SQVTM and ANQGSEA. The CDR3 nucleotides are TGCAGCGTTGGCAGGACTAGCGATCCCACCGGGGAGCTGTTTTTT. Translating it yields CSVGRTSDPTGELFF.

The rearrangement uses TRBV12-5 and TRBJ1-5; D is possibly TRBD1 (6 bases). Trimming removed 1 base from V and 4 bases from J, with 17 bases in between. Germline CDR1 reads LGHNT; CDR2 reads FRNRAP. The CDR3 is 17 amino acids. In DNA form, the CDR3 reads TGTGCTAGTGGTTTGGCACTGGAAACAGGGCGAAATCAGCCCCAGCATTTT. It codes for CASGLALETGRNQPQHF.

The chain uses TRBV5-1 and TRBJ2-1, with 7 bases that match TRBD2. The J segment lost 0 bases and the V segment lost 4 bases, leaving 7 bases of the junction unmatched. Germline CDR1 and CDR2: SGHRS and YFSETQ. The CDR3 has 16 residues. The CDR3 protein is CASSRLAASSYNEQFF. In DNA, the CDR3 is TGCGCCAGCAGCCGGCTAGCGGCTAGCTCCTACAATGAGCAGTTCTTC. The variable domain in full, with the rest retrieved from reference TRBV5-1 and TRBJ2-1, is KAGVTQTPRYLIKTRGQQVTLSCSPISGHRSVSWYQQTPGQGLQFLFEYFSETQRNKGNFPGRFSGRQFSNSRSEMNVSTLELGDSALYLCASSRLAASSYNEQFFGPGTRLTVL.

The rearrangement links TRBV28 to TRBJ1-5, with D possibly being TRBD1 (6 bases). Trimming cost V 5 bases and J 3 bases, with 14 bases left between them. Germline V gives CDR1 MDHEN, CDR2 SYDVKM. This CDR3 has 15 residues. The CDR3 region is CASSPRTDYNQPQHF. The CDR3 region has the DNA TGTGCCAGCAGTCCCCGGACAGACTACAATCAGCCCCAGCATTTT.

The chain combines TRBV9 with TRBJ1-4; TRBD1 matches 9 bases. CDR3 length: 14 residues. The ends lost 4 bases at V and 7 bases at J; junction bases unmatched: 5. Germline CDR1 and CDR2: SGDLS and YYNGEE. CDR3 loop: CASSPGTGFEKLFF. In DNA, the CDR3 is TGTGCCAGCAGCCCGGGGACAGGGTTTGAAAAACTGTTTTTT.

This chain connects TRBV3-1 (or the pseudogene TRBV3-2) to TRBJ1-1; TRBD1 is a possible D gene (5 bases). Between the trimmed V and J ends, which lost 3 bases and 4 bases, there was a span of 9 bases. The CDR3 is 13 amino acids. Germline CDR1 is LGHDT and CDR2 is YNNKEL (reference sequence). CDR3 sequence: CASSQEGVTEAFF. DNA of the CDR3: TGTGCCAGCAGCCAGGAAGGGGTCACTGAAGCTTTCTTT.

V gene TRBV10-3 combines with J gene TRBJ1-1; 9 bases are shared with TRBD1. The CDR3 length is 18 residues. Unmatched junction bases numbered 11, after V lost 2 bases and J lost 1 base. CDR1 and CDR2 from the germline V gene are ENHRY and SYGVKD. The CDR3 DNA follows: TGTGCCATCAGTGAGACAGGGGGCGGGGGTGTCTGGAACACTGAAGCTTTCTTT. Amino acid sequence: CAISETGGGGVWNTEAFF.

The rearrangement uses TRBV15 and TRBJ1-1; 8 nucleotides agree with TRBD1. Germline V gives CDR1 LNHNV, CDR2 YYDKDF (reference sequence). There are 14 residues in the CDR3. J lost 5 bases, V lost 8 bases, and 10 bases had no gene match. CDR3 loop: CATSQQGVVTEAFF. The DNA of the CDR3 is TGTGCCACCTCTCAACAGGGGGTAGTTACTGAAGCTTTCTTT.

This chain links TRBV7-9 with TRBJ1-2; 7 positions agree with TRBD1. Per the germline V gene, CDR1 is SEHNR and CDR2 is FQNEAQ (reference sequence). The CDR3 has 16 amino acids. The V and J ends lost 1 base and 6 bases, in that order; junction bases with no gene match: 11. This CDR3 is CASSLGDSRRYHGYTF. CDR3 DNA sequence: TGTGCCAGCAGCTTAGGGGACAGTAGAAGATATCATGGCTACACCTTC. Filled out from reference TRBV7-9 and TRBJ1-2, the complete variable domain reads DTGVSQNPRHKITKRGQNVTFRCDPISEHNRLYWYRQTLGQGPEFLTYFQNEAQLEKSRLLSDRFSAERPKGSFSTLEIQRTEQGDSAMYLCASSLGDSRRYHGYTFGSGTRLTVV.

This clone was seen a handful of times. The chain has TRBV9 and TRBJ1-2, with D uncertain. The CDR3 runs to 12 residues. Germline V gives CDR1 SGDLS, CDR2 YYNGEE. V lost 2 bases to trimming and J lost 4 bases, with 6 bases between them. CDR3 sequence reads: CASSVPSYGYTF. CDR3 sequence (DNA): TGTGCCAGCAGCGTGCCCAGCTATGGCTACACCTTC.

The chain carries TRBV6-6 and TRBJ2-5; 7 nucleotides line up with TRBD2. The CDR3 extends over 12 amino acids. The V segment lost 10 bases and the J segment 1 base; nucleotides outside the gene matches: 3. Looked up from germline, CDR1 is MNHNY and CDR2 is SVGAGI (reference sequence). The CDR3 DNA follows: TGTGCCACTCGGACTAGCCAAGAGACCCAGTACTTC. It specifies CATRTSQETQYF.

By frequency in the sample, this clone is medium-sized. This chain links TRBV2 with TRBJ2-7; 8 positions match TRBD2. This CDR3 is 13 amino acids long. Trimming at V came to 8 bases and at J to 6 bases, leaving 9 bases not matched to a gene. Germline V gives CDR1 SNHLY, CDR2 FYNNEI. The CDR3 sequence is CASSGGPIGEQYF. The CDR3, as DNA: TGTGCCAGCTCGGGAGGGCCTATAGGCGAGCAGTACTTC.

The chain has TRBV27 and TRBJ1-1, with TRBD1 matching over 9 bases. V shed 0 bases, J shed 1 base, and the junction held 6 bases outside the gene matches. Germline values: CDR1 MNHEY, CDR2 SMNVEV (reference sequence). CDR3 size: 17 residues. In DNA form, the CDR3 reads TGTGCCAGCAGTTTATCCCGGACAGGGGACAGGAACACTGAAGCTTTCTTT. It is translated as CASSLSRTGDRNTEAFF.